One and the same sample provided the 18 T cell receptor beta chains below, sequenced in a study of blood T cell repertoires in COVID-19. Profiling relied on immunoSEQ multiplex PCR, and the TCRdb table lists in-frame clones only, not all of them. The table has 5,000 to 6,000 clones, 85% to 90% seen once. Material: peripheral blood. These receptors came from a man aged 55 to 70 with acute or convalescent COVID-19.

Concerning this clone itself: One junction end disagrees with the germline gene, perhaps due to a read error. This chain joins TRBV28 and TRBJ1-2; 10 nucleotides align to TRBD1. Germline values: CDR1 MDHEN, CDR2 SYDVKM. The CDR3 totals 12 residues. CDR3 loop: CASSFGGQGLKF. CDR3 nucleotides: TGTGCCAGCAGTTTTGGGGGACAGGGGCTGAAATTC.

The chain links TRBV2 to TRBJ1-2, with 7 bases identical to TRBD1. CDR1 is SNHLY, CDR2 FYNNEI, per germline. Trimming at V came to 4 bases and at J to 4 bases, leaving 3 bases not matched to a gene. The CDR3 is made up of 13 amino acids. CDR3 nucleotides: TGTGCCAGCAGTGTTGGACAGGTCTATGGCTACACCTTC. Translated: CASSVGQVYGYTF.

The chain carries TRBV6-5 and TRBJ2-1; the match to TRBD2 covers 8 bases. This CDR3 is built from 14 residues. Trimming took 7 bases from V and 5 from J; bases not matched to a gene: 7. Per germline, CDR1 MNHEY and CDR2 SVGAGI. The CDR3 loop is CASIGLAGNNEQFF. The CDR3 DNA reads as TGTGCCAGCATTGGGCTAGCGGGCAACAATGAGCAGTTCTTC.

The DNA for the CDR3 is TGTGCCAGCAGCGTAGAGGTGGGAGGCACAGATACGCAGTATTTT. It codes for CASSVEVGGTDTQYF. The V gene is TRBV9, the J gene TRBJ2-3; perhaps TRBD2 as D (5 bases). Germline V CDR1 and CDR2: SGDLS, YYNGEE. V was pared by 0 bases and J by 1 base, with 9 bases between. The CDR3 covers 15 residues.

The chain couples TRBV11-2 to TRBJ2-5, with D maybe TRBD2 (5 bases). The germline V and J ends were trimmed by 5 bases and 5 bases, with 12 bases remaining between them. CDR1 and CDR2 (germline): SGHAT, FQNNGV. This CDR3 is 13 amino acids long. DNA for the CDR3: TGTGCCAGCAGCGAGGGTGGGTGGGAGACCCAGTACTTC. It yields the protein CASSEGGWETQYF.

CDR3 nucleotides: TGTGCCAGCAGCTTTGAGAGAAACACTGAAGCTTTCTTT. This sequence encodes CASSFERNTEAFF. This chain links TRBV5-4 with TRBJ1-1; D is unresolved. This CDR3 has 13 residues. With 2 bases removed from V and 2 bases from J, the gap between germline ends came to 7 bases. Germline V gene lookup returns CDR1 SGHNT and CDR2 YYREEE (reference sequence).

The chain recombines TRBV9 with TRBJ2-2, with 8 nucleotides matching TRBD2. Germline CDR1 is SGDLS and CDR2 is YYNGEE. V trimming: 4 bases; J trimming: 5 bases; junction bases outside the gene matches: 10. This CDR3 spans 16 amino acids. The CDR3 loop reads CASSLSGGGLTGELFF. The DNA of the CDR3 is TGTGCCAGCAGCCTCTCCGGGGGGGGCTTAACCGGGGAGCTGTTTTTT.

The chain is built from TRBV28 and TRBJ1-5; D is unresolved. This CDR3 comprises 12 residues. Trimming removed 3 bases from V and 7 bases from J, with 7 bases in between. Germline CDR1 MDHEN, CDR2 SYDVKM. The CDR3 region is CASSLGEQPQHF. DNA of the CDR3: TGTGCCAGCAGTTTGGGAGAGCAGCCCCAGCATTTT.

J is TRBJ1-3 and V is TRBV2; no definite D call. The V and J ends lost 6 bases and 0 bases respectively, with 12 bases between them. Germline CDR1 reads SNHLY; CDR2 reads FYNNEI. The CDR3 is 15 amino acids. DNA of the CDR3: TGTGCCAGCAGAGCGGGAATCTACTCTGGAAACACCATATATTTT. This translates into CASRAGIYSGNTIYF.

The V gene is TRBV6-1, the J gene TRBJ1-1; D not certain. V was shortened by 2 bases and J by 10 bases, with 5 bases between the two germline ends. This CDR3 has 10 amino acids. Germline CDR1 is MNHNS and CDR2 is SASEGT. CDR3 loop: CASSELPAFF. CDR3 DNA: TGTGCCAGCAGTGAACTCCCAGCTTTCTTT.

The chain joins TRBV5-5 to TRBJ2-2; the D gene is possibly TRBD2 (5 bases). The CDR3 contains 14 residues. Germline values: CDR1 SGHKS, CDR2 YYEKEE (reference sequence). The V end lost 2 bases, the J end lost 5 bases, and 10 bases lay between the germline ends. The CDR3 sequence: CASSFPSGTGELFF. The CDR3 DNA reads TGTGCCAGCAGCTTCCCTTCGGGGACCGGGGAGCTGTTTTTT.

The chain has TRBV5-4 and TRBJ2-2, with unresolved D. CDR1 SGHNT and CDR2 YYREEE come from the germline V gene (reference sequence). V was cut by 0 bases and J by 6 bases, with 9 bases left in between. The CDR3 runs to 14 residues. The CDR3 loop reads CASSLDSHAGELFF. For the CDR3, the DNA is TGTGCCAGCAGCTTGGACTCTCATGCCGGGGAGCTGTTTTTT.

The J gene is TRBJ1-1, the V gene TRBV7-9, with D uncertain. V lost 1 base, J lost 4 bases, and 13 bases lay in between. CDR1 and CDR2 from the germline V gene are SEHNR and FQNEAQ (reference sequence). The CDR3 contains 15 residues. Written as DNA, the CDR3 is TGTGCCAGCAGCTTAGTTAGGCGTAGAGGCACTGAAGCTTTCTTT. This sequence encodes CASSLVRRRGTEAFF.

This clone has a handful of counts. The rearrangement joins TRBV24-1 to TRBJ2-1, with 10 bases lining up with TRBD1. The CDR3 is 14 amino acids. J was trimmed by 7 bases and V by 6 bases; bases with no gene match: 5. Germline V gene lookup returns CDR1 KGHDR and CDR2 SFDVKD. Here the CDR3 reads CATSSTGGLNEQFF. CDR3 sequence (DNA): TGTGCCACCAGTTCGACAGGGGGCTTGAATGAGCAGTTCTTC.

This chain connects TRBV6-5 to TRBJ2-1, with TRBD2 as a possible D gene (5 bases). Germline-derived CDR1 and CDR2 are MNHEY and SVGAGI. This CDR3 is built from 14 residues. Between the trimmed V and J ends, which lost 2 bases and 0 bases, there was a span of 5 bases. The CDR3 DNA follows: TGTGCCAGCAGTTACGGGAGCTCCTACAATGAGCAGTTCTTC. Its translation is CASSYGSSYNEQFF.

This clone occurred a few times. This chain uses TRBV12-3 or TRBV12-4 with TRBJ2-7; a possible D gene is TRBD2 (5 bases). The CDR3 contains 13 residues. V was shortened by 3 bases and J by 6 bases, with 12 bases between the two germline ends. Here the CDR3 reads CASSLSGGSEQYV. CDR3 DNA: TGTGCCAGCAGTTTGTCCGGCGGGTCCGAGCAGTACGTC.

V is TRBV18 and J is TRBJ1-1; 7 bases are a match to TRBD1. CDR1 is KGHSH, CDR2 LQKENI, per germline. The V segment lost 3 bases and the J segment 10 bases; nucleotides outside the gene matches: 11. The CDR3 sequence is 14 residues long. CDR3 coding DNA: TGTGCCAGCTCACCCCTAAGACAGGGAGAGAGAGCTTTCTTT. Amino acid sequence: CASSPLRQGERAFF.

CDR3 region: CAVRGAGVAFF. Written as DNA, the CDR3 is TGTGCCGTCCGGGGAGCCGGGGTAGCTTTCTTT. The J gene is TRBJ1-1, the V gene TRBV28; D remains unclear. The V gene lost 11 bases and the J gene lost 10 bases, with 17 bases spanning the gap. CDR3 size: 11 residues. Germline CDR1 is MDHEN and CDR2 is SYDVKM. The full variable domain, in which reference TRBV28 and TRBJ1-1 provide the parts outside the CDR3, is DVKVTQSSRYLVKRTGEKVFLECVQDMDHENMFWYRQDPGLGLRLIYFSYDVKMKEKGDIPEGYSVSREKKERFSLILESASTNQTSMYLCAVRGAGVAFFGQGTRLTVV.